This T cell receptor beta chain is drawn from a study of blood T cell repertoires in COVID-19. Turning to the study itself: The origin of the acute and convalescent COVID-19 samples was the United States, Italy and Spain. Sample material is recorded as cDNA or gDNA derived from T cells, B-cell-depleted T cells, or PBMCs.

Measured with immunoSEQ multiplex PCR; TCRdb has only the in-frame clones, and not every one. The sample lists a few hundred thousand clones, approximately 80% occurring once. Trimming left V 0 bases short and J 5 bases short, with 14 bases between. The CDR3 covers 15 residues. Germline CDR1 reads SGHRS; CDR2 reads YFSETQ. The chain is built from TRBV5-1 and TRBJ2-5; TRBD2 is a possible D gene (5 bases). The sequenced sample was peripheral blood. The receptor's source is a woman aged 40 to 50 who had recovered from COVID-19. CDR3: CASSLGPSNVETQYF. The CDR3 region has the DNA TGCGCCAGCAGCTTGGGGCCTAGCAACGTTGAGACCCAGTACTTC.